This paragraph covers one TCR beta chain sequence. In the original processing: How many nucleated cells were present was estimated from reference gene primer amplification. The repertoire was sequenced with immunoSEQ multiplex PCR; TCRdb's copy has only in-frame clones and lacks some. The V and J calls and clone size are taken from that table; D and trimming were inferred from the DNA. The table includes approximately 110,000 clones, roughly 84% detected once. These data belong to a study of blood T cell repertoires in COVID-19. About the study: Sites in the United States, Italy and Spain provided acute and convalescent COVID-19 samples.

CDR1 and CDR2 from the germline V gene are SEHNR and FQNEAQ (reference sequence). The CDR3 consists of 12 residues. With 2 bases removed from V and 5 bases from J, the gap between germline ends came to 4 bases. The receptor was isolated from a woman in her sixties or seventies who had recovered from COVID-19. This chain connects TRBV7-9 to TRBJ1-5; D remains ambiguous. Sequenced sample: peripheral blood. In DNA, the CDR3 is TGTGCCAGCAGCTTACCCTATCAGCCCCAGCATTTT. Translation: CASSLPYQPQHF. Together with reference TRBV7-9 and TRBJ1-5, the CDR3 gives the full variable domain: DTGVSQNPRHKITKRGQNVTFRCDPISEHNRLYWYRQTLGQGPEFLTYFQNEAQLEKSRLLSDRFSAERPKGSFSTLEIQRTEQGDSAMYLCASSLPYQPQHFGDGTRLSIL.